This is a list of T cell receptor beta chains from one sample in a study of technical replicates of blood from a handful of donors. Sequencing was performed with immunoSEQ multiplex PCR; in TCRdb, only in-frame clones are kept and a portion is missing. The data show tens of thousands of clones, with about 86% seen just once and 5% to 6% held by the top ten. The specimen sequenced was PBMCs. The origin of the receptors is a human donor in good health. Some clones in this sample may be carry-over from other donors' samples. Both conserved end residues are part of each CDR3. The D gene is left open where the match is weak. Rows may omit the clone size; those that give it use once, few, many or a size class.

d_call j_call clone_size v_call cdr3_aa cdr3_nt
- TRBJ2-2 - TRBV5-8 CASSLDVRVNTGELFF TGTGCCAGCAGCCTCGATGTTCGGGTGAACACCGGGGAGCTGTTTTTT
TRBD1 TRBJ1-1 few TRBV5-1 CASSRDSLREAFF TGCGCCAGCAGCAGGGACAGTCTACGTGAAGCTTTCTTT
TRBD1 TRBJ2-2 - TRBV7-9 CASSTTGGAKGWTGELFF TGTGCCAGCAGCACGACAGGGGGCGCGAAGGGATGGACCGGGGAGCTGTTTTTT
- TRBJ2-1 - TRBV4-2 CASSQEAVREQFF TGTGCCAGCAGCCAAGAGGCAGTCCGTGAGCAGTTCTTC
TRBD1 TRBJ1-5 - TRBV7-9 CASSKTQGNNQPQHF TGTGCCAGCAGCAAGACACAGGGGAACAATCAGCCCCAGCATTTT
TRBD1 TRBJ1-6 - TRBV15 CATSLGQGVSPLHF TGTGCCACCAGTCTGGGACAGGGGGTTTCACCCCTCCACTTT
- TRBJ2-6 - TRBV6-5 CASSTGGTGANVLTF TGTGCCAGCAGCACCGGGGGTACTGGGGCCAACGTCCTGACTTTC
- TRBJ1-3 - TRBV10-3 CAISVGEAGGNTIYF TGTGCCATCAGCGTAGGGGAAGCGGGAGGAAACACCATATATTTT
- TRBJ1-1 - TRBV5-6 CASSIGTLNTEAFF TGTGCCAGCAGCATCGGGACTTTGAACACTGAAGCTTTCTTT
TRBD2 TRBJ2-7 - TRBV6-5 CASSYTSGGLEQYF TGTGCCAGCAGTTACACTAGCGGGGGCCTCGAGCAGTACTTC
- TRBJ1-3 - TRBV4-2 CASSQDSSGNTIYF TGTGCCAGCAGCCAAGACAGCTCTGGAAACACCATATATTTT
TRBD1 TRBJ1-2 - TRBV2 CASSVDRGLYGYTF TGTGCCAGCAGTGTCGACAGGGGGCTATATGGCTACACCTTC
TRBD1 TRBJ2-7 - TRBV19 CASSISRGPSDEQYF TGTGCCAGTAGTATTTCCAGGGGGCCCAGCGACGAGCAGTACTTC
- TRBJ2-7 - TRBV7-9 CASSLGVAGEQYF TGTGCCAGCAGCTTAGGGGTAGCTGGCGAGCAGTACTTC
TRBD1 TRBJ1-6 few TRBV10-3 CAIRAGQGDNSPLHF TGTGCCATCAGGGCTGGACAGGGGGACAATTCACCCCTCCACTTT
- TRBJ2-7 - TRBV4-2 CASRRTVDYEQYF TGTGCCAGCAGGAGGACAGTAGACTACGAGCAGTACTTC
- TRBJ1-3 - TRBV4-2 CASSQRTASGNTIYF TGTGCCAGCAGCCAAAGGACAGCCTCTGGAAACACCATATATTTT
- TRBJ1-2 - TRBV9 CASSVGSGLYGYTF TGTGCCAGCAGCGTAGGGTCAGGCCTCTATGGCTACACCTTC
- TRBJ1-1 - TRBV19 CASSIPQGIMNTEAFF TGTGCCAGTAGTATACCCCAGGGTATCATGAACACTGAAGCTTTCTTT
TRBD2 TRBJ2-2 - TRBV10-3 CAIRAGLALNTGELFF TGTGCCATCAGGGCGGGACTAGCACTGAACACCGGGGAGCTGTTTTTT
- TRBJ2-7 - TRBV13 CASGFKEGIGYEQYF TGTGCCAGCGGCTTCAAAGAGGGCATAGGCTACGAGCAGTACTTC
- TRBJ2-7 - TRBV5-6 CASSSTTVSYEQYF TGTGCCAGCAGCTCCACGACAGTCTCCTACGAGCAGTACTTC
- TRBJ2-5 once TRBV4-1 CASSQVQAQETQYF TGCGCCAGCAGCCAAGTTCAAGCTCAAGAGACCCAGTACTTC
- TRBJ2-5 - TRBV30 CAWSGRGGETQYF TGTGCCTGGAGTGGTAGGGGGGGGGAGACCCAGTACTTC
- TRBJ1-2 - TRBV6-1 CASSEESGANYGYTF TGTGCCAGCAGTGAAGAGTCAGGGGCTAACTATGGCTACACCTTC
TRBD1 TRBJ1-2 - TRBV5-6 CASSADRGLTYGYTF TGTGCCAGCAGCGCGGACAGGGGGCTAACCTATGGCTACACCTTC